The 24 T cell receptor beta chains below come from one sample, sequenced in a study of shared clonotypes between healthy human individuals. Some clones are missing from TCRdb's copy, which holds only in-frame ones; the method was immunoSEQ multiplex PCR. The repertoire consists of 1.5 million to 2.5 million clones, with about 94% occurring once and the leading ten covering 1.2%. CD45RO-negative, CCR7-selected cells formed the naive CD8 fraction, which excluded terminally differentiated effector memory CD45RA+ cells. Sequenced: naive CD8+ T cells sorted from blood. The origin of the receptors is a man between 18 and 35 years old in good health.

The CDR3 coding sequence is TGTGCCAGCAGCTTAAGACTAGCGGGAGGGTTTGAGCAGTTCTTC. Translating gives CASSLRLAGGFEQFF. The V call is TRBV11-2, the J call TRBJ2-1; the match to TRBD2 covers 14 bases. V gave up 2 bases and J gave up 9 bases; unmatched junction bases: 3. This CDR3 is built from 15 residues. Per germline, CDR1 SGHAT and CDR2 FQNNGV.

As to this clone: Other DNA sequences within the sample encode an identical CDR3. V and J are TRBV5-6 and TRBJ1-1; 7 positions match TRBD1. With V trimmed by 0 bases and J by 5 bases, 4 bases remained unmatched. This CDR3 spans 14 amino acids. The germline V gene encodes CDR1 SGHDT and CDR2 YYEEEE. CDR3 sequence (DNA): TGTGCCAGCAGCTTGGAGGGGGCAGGGACTGAAGCTTTCTTT. Its translation is CASSLEGAGTEAFF.

The chain combines TRBV7-9 with TRBJ2-1, with D perhaps TRBD2 (5 bases). The germline V gene has CDR1 SEHNR and CDR2 FQNEAQ (reference sequence). Trimming removed 1 base at V and 3 bases at J, with 19 bases between. The CDR3 totals 18 residues. CDR3 nucleotide sequence: TGTGCCAGCAGCTTAGAAGATACCGGGATCACCTTCTACAATGAGCAGTTCTTC. Translated: CASSLEDTGITFYNEQFF.

V gene TRBV4-3 combines with J gene TRBJ2-1; 11 bases map to TRBD2. Germline CDR1 LGHNA, CDR2 YSLEER. The CDR3 is 17 amino acids. J gave up 8 bases and V 3 bases, and 12 bases lay outside the gene matches. The CDR3 DNA reads as TGCGCCAGCAGCCAGGACCATTTGGGACTAGCGGTTTATGAGCAGTTCTTC. Residues: CASSQDHLGLAVYEQFF.

The chain uses TRBV4-3 and TRBJ1-2; 7 bases match TRBD1. CDR1 is LGHNA, CDR2 YSLEER, per germline. This CDR3 contains 14 residues. Trimming at V came to 4 bases and at J to 6 bases, leaving 8 bases not matched to a gene. The CDR3 region is CASSPYRGSDGYTF. CDR3 nucleotide sequence: TGCGCCAGCAGCCCCTACAGGGGAAGTGATGGCTACACCTTC.

As to this clone: Other nucleotide sequences from this sample produce the same CDR3. The chain employs TRBV9 and TRBJ2-1, with TRBD2 matching 7 bases. Germline values: CDR1 SGDLS, CDR2 YYNGEE. The V segment lost 0 bases and the J segment 0 bases; nucleotides outside the gene matches: 3. The CDR3 extends over 16 amino acids. This CDR3 is CASSVDGGSSYNEQFF. The CDR3 DNA reads as TGTGCCAGCAGCGTAGATGGCGGGAGCTCCTACAATGAGCAGTTCTTC.

The rearrangement links TRBV7-6 to TRBJ2-5; D tentatively fits TRBD1 or TRBD2 (6 bases each). Trimming removed 3 bases from V and 9 bases from J, with 11 bases in between. This CDR3 is built from 12 residues. Per the germline V gene, CDR1 is SGHVS and CDR2 is FNYEAQ. The DNA of the CDR3 is TGTGCCAGCAGCTTGGAGGGGGAATCCCAGTACTTC. Amino acid sequence: CASSLEGESQYF.

Concerning this clone: This sample includes further DNA sequences coding for the same CDR3. The chain links TRBV6-5 to TRBJ1-1; D is possibly TRBD1 (5 bases). The CDR3 has 15 amino acids. The germline gives CDR1 MNHEY, CDR2 SVGAGI. V lost 2 bases to trimming and J lost 0 bases, with 10 bases between them. CDR3 protein: CASSYDRGLNTEAFF. CDR3 in DNA: TGTGCCAGCAGTTACGATAGGGGCTTGAACACTGAAGCTTTCTTT.

The V and J genes are TRBV13 and TRBJ2-5; D possibly corresponds to TRBD2 (5 bases). CDR1 is PRHDT, CDR2 FYEKMQ, per germline (reference sequence). The CDR3 runs to 15 residues. The V end lost 1 base, the J end lost 1 base, and 10 bases lay between the germline ends. Written as DNA, the CDR3 is TGTGCCAGCAGCTTAGCGGGGTTGGCCCAAGAGACCCAGTACTTC. This gives the protein CASSLAGLAQETQYF.

This clone was seen once. The chain joins TRBV5-1 to TRBJ1-2; TRBD1 aligns across 7 bases. CDR1 is SGHRS and CDR2 is YFSETQ in the germline V gene. The CDR3 is made up of 17 amino acids. V lost 2 bases to trimming and J lost 3 bases; unmatched junction nucleotides: 13. CDR3 DNA sequence: TGCGCCAGCAGCTTCGTGTCAGGGGGGGATATAGACTATGGCTACACCTTC. Translating gives CASSFVSGGDIDYGYTF.

The gene calls are TRBV6-5 and TRBJ1-2, with no clear D. The germline V gene has CDR1 MNHEY and CDR2 SVGAGI. Trimming stripped 8 bases from V and 2 bases from J, with 6 bases between. The CDR3 length is 11 residues. The CDR3 bases are TGTGCCAGCGGACCGAACTATGGCTACACCTTC. Translated, it gives CASGPNYGYTF.

This clone was recorded once. The V call is TRBV30, the J call TRBJ1-2; unclear D gene. The germline V and J ends were trimmed by 0 bases and 1 base, with 6 bases remaining between them. Looked up from germline, CDR1 is GTSNPN and CDR2 is SVGIG (reference sequence). The CDR3 length is 13 residues. This chain's CDR3 is CAWSVAVNYGYTF. In nucleotides, the CDR3 is TGTGCCTGGAGTGTAGCAGTTAACTATGGCTACACCTTC.

The rearrangement joins TRBV2 to TRBJ2-1, with D unclear. The germline V gene encodes CDR1 SNHLY and CDR2 FYNNEI. This CDR3 is 14 amino acids long. The V and J ends lost 2 bases and 8 bases respectively, with 13 bases between them. In DNA, the CDR3 is TGTGCCAGCAGTGAACTAGGACGCACTTATGAGCAGTTCTTC. Translating it yields CASSELGRTYEQFF. Supplemented by reference TRBV2 and TRBJ2-1, the full variable domain reads EPEVTQTPSHQVTQMGQEVILRCVPISNHLYFYWYRQILGQKVEFLVSFYNNEISEKSEIFDDQFSVERPDGSNFTLKIRSTKLEDSAMYFCASSELGRTYEQFFGPGTRLTVL.

V usage is TRBV13 and J usage is TRBJ2-7; D is unclear. Germline lookup yields CDR1 PRHDT and CDR2 FYEKMQ (reference sequence). Trimming removed 4 bases from V and 5 bases from J, with 9 bases in between. CDR3 length equals 12 residues. The CDR3 sequence: CASSSAPDEQYF. The CDR3 bases are TGTGCCAGCAGCTCGGCCCCGGACGAGCAGTACTTC.

The rearrangement uses TRBV7-6 and TRBJ2-1; possible D gene TRBD1, 6 bases. Germline assignment: CDR1 SGHVS and CDR2 FNYEAQ. V gave up 5 bases and J gave up 7 bases, with 21 bases separating them. This CDR3 has 16 residues. The CDR3 here is CASSLLGLDSLNEQFF. CDR3 DNA sequence: TGTGCCAGCAGCCTGCTTGGCTTGGACAGTTTGAATGAGCAGTTCTTC.

Here the CDR3 DNA reads TGTGCCAGCAGCGCCCGGGACGGCGCTTCCCAAGAGACCCAGTACTTC. This encodes CASSARDGASQETQYF. The chain joins TRBV7-9 to TRBJ2-5; the D gene could be TRBD1 or TRBD2 (5 bases each). Germline loops: CDR1 SEHNR, CDR2 FQNEAQ (reference sequence). This CDR3 has 16 residues. V dropped 5 bases and J dropped 1 base, with 17 bases sitting between them.

The rearrangement joins TRBV5-6 to TRBJ1-2, with D unclear. V lost 0 bases and J 5 bases, leaving 11 bases between the germline ends. Germline-derived CDR1 and CDR2 are SGHDT and YYEEEE. CDR3 length: 14 residues. The CDR3 loop is CASSLGPLGYGYTF. The CDR3 coding sequence is TGTGCCAGCAGCTTGGGCCCGCTCGGGTATGGCTACACCTTC.

The chain recombines TRBV21-1 with TRBJ1-6; the D segment call TRBD1 is taken from the table without a DNA check. TRBV21-1 is a pseudogene segment. The CDR3 sequence is 20 residues long. CDR3 loop: CASSKARSLRQGEICSPLHF. The CDR3, as DNA: TGTGCCAGCAGCAAAGCCCGTTCCCTAAGACAGGGAGAAATTTGTTCACCCCTCCACTTT.

This CDR3 is CSAWTGVVNTEAFF. CDR3 nucleotide sequence: TGCAGCGCCTGGACAGGGGTGGTGAACACTGAAGCTTTCTTT. The chain carries TRBV29-1 and TRBJ1-1, with 9 bases identical to TRBD1. The germline CDR1 and CDR2 sequences are SQVTM and ANQGSEA. The V and J ends lost 7 bases and 0 bases, in that order; junction bases with no gene match: 6. This CDR3 contains 14 residues. Variable domain in full (rest from reference TRBV29-1 and TRBJ1-1): SAVISQKPSRDICQRGTSLTIQCQVDSQVTMMFWYRQQPGQSLTLIATANQGSEATYESGFVIDKFPISRPNLTFSTLTVSNMSPEDSSIYLCSAWTGVVNTEAFFGQGTRLTVV.

This clone occurred once. The chain combines TRBV7-2 with TRBJ2-7, with a tentative D call TRBD2 (6 bases). The V gene lost 1 base and the J gene lost 0 bases, with 13 bases spanning the gap. The germline gives CDR1 SGHTA, CDR2 FQGNSA. The CDR3 covers 16 residues. The CDR3 sequence: CASSLGVRGSSYEQYF. CDR3 nucleotide sequence: TGTGCCAGCAGCTTAGGGGTGCGGGGAAGCTCCTACGAGCAGTACTTC.

This chain's CDR3 is CASSLRDTSYEQYF. The CDR3 region has the DNA TGTGCCAGCAGCTTAAGGGACACATCCTACGAGCAGTACTTC. The chain employs TRBV7-6 and TRBJ2-7, with D maybe TRBD1 (6 bases). Trimming removed 2 bases from V and 1 base from J, with 9 bases in between. The CDR3 has 14 residues. Germline CDR1 and CDR2: SGHVS and FNYEAQ.

The chain employs TRBV10-2 and TRBJ2-2; 11 nucleotides match TRBD2. In germline, CDR1 is WSHSY, CDR2 SAAADI. This CDR3 contains 16 residues. V shed 7 bases, J shed 1 base, and the junction held 5 bases outside the gene matches. The CDR3 DNA is TGCGCCAGCACCACAGGACTAGCGGGGAACACCGGGGAGCTGTTTTTT. It yields the protein CASTTGLAGNTGELFF.

The genes are TRBV5-1 and TRBJ1-5; no firm D call. Germline V gives CDR1 SGHRS, CDR2 YFSETQ. The V end was cut by 6 bases, the J end by 0 bases, with 19 bases between. The CDR3 extends over 17 amino acids. The CDR3 sequence is CASTRRAGIDSNQPQHF. CDR3 coding DNA: TGCGCCAGCACCCGACGAGCAGGCATCGATAGCAATCAGCCCCAGCATTTT.

The chain joins TRBV7-2 to TRBJ2-7; 14 bases align to TRBD2. CDR3 length: 18 residues. Unmatched junction bases numbered 9, after V lost 5 bases and J lost 0 bases. In germline, CDR1 is SGHTA, CDR2 FQGNSA. CDR3 protein: CASSTGLAGAISSYEQYF. DNA for the CDR3: TGTGCCAGCAGCACGGGACTAGCGGGAGCTATTAGCTCCTACGAGCAGTACTTC.